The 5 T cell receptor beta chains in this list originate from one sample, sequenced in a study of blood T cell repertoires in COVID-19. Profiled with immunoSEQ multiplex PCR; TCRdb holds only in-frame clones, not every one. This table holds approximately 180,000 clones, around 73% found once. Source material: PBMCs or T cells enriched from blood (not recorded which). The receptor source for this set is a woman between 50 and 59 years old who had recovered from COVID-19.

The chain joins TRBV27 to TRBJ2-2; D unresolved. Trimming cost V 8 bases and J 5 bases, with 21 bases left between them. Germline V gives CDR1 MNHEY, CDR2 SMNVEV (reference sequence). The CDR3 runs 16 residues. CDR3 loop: CASRKLSATQTGELFF. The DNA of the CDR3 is TGTGCCAGCCGGAAACTCTCAGCGACCCAAACCGGGGAGCTGTTTTTT.

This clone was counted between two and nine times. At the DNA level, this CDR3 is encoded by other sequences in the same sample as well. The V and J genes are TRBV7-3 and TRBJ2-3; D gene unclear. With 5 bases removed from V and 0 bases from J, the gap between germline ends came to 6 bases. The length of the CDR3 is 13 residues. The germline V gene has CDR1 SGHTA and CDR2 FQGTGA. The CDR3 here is CASSPTSTDTQYF. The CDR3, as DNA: TGTGCCAGCAGCCCGACAAGCACAGATACGCAGTATTTT.

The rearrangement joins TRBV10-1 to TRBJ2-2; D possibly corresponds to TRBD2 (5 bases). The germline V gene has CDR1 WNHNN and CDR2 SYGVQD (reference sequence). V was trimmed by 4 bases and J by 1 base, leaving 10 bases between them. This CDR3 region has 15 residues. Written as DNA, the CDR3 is TGCGCCAGCAGTGGGGCAGCGGAGAACACCGGGGAGCTGTTTTTT. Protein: CASSGAAENTGELFF.

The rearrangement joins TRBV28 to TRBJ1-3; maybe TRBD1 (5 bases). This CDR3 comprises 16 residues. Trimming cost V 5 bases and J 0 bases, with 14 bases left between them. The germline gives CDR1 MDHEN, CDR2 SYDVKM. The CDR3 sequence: CASSPTRAISGNTIYF. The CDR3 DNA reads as TGTGCCAGCAGTCCCACCAGGGCGATCTCTGGAAACACCATATATTTT.

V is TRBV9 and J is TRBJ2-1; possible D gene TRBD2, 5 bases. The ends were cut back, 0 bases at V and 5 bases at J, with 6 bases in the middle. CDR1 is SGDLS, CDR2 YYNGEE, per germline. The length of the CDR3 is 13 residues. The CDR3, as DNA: TGTGCCAGCAGCGTAGGGGGAGACAATGAGCAGTTCTTC. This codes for CASSVGGDNEQFF.